The next 6 T cell receptor beta chains were all read from a single sample in a study of cytomegalovirus exposure and HLA in healthy donors. Using immunoSEQ multiplex PCR, the repertoire was profiled, and TCRdb retains in-frame clones only, with some absent. This repertoire shows about 160,000 clones, approximately 86% found once; its top ten account for approximately 2.1%. Sequenced material: PBMCs. All receptors derive from a woman aged 18-30 years in good health and CMV-seronegative.

This chain uses TRBV5-1 with TRBJ1-3; D perhaps matches TRBD1 (5 bases). From germline, CDR1 is SGHRS and CDR2 YFSETQ. V lost 3 bases and J lost 2, with 9 bases in between. The CDR3 has 14 amino acids. CDR3 region: CASSSAGAGNTIYF. Here the CDR3 DNA reads TGCGCCAGCAGCTCGGCGGGGGCTGGAAACACCATATATTTT.

CDR3 residues: CSGSGDNSEKLFF. In nucleotides, the CDR3 is TGCAGCGGATCAGGGGACAATTCCGAAAAACTGTTTTTT. This sequence joins TRBV29-1 and TRBJ1-4, with a possible D match to TRBD1 (6 bases). The CDR3 runs 13 residues. V lost 7 bases and J 8 bases, leaving 17 bases between the germline ends. In germline, CDR1 is SQVTM, CDR2 ANQGSEA.

This clone was seen only once. CDR3 in DNA: TGTGCCAGTCGGACAGGGGGTGGCTACACCTTC. Its protein is CASRTGGGYTF. The chain joins TRBV19 to TRBJ1-2; 10 bases fit TRBD1. The CDR3 runs to 11 residues. V dropped 8 bases and J dropped 7; count of bases not matched to a gene: 1. Germline CDR1 reads LNHDA; CDR2 reads SQIVND (reference sequence).

The chain recombines TRBV7-2 with TRBJ2-7; 9 nucleotides agree with TRBD1. The germline V gene has CDR1 SGHTA and CDR2 FQGNSA. The CDR3 is 15 residues long. V gave up 5 bases and J gave up 2 bases; unmatched junction bases: 7. The CDR3 coding sequence is TGTGCCAGCAGCGAGGGACAGGGCTCTCCCTACGAGCAGTACTTC. This sequence encodes CASSEGQGSPYEQYF.

The chain is built from TRBV9 and TRBJ2-7; D not resolved. Deletions cut 6 bases from V and 5 bases from J, with 9 bases between. Germline CDR1 is SGDLS and CDR2 is YYNGEE. The CDR3 totals 11 residues. CDR3: CASMGRDEQYF. For the CDR3, the DNA is TGTGCCAGCATGGGTCGGGACGAGCAGTACTTC.

The chain joins TRBV25-1 to TRBJ1-2; D is undetermined. The CDR3 contains 14 residues. The V and J ends lost 3 bases and 2 bases respectively, with 10 bases between them. CDR1 is MGHDK and CDR2 is SYGVNS in the germline V gene. The CDR3 spells CASSEAGRNYGYTF. CDR3 bases: TGTGCCAGCAGTGAGGCGGGAAGGAACTATGGCTACACCTTC.